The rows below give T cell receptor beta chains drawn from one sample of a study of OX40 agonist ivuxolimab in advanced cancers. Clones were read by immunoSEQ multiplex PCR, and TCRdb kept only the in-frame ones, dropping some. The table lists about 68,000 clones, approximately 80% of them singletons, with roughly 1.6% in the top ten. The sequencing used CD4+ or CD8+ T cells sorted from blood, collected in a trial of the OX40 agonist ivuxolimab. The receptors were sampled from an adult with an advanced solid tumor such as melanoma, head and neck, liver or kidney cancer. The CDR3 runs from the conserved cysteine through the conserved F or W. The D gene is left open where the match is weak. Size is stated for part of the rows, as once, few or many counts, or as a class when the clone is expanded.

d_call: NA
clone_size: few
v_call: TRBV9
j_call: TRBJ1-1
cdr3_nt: TGTGCCAGCAGCGCCCGAGCCCGCACTGAAGCTTTCTTT
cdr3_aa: CASSARARTEAFF

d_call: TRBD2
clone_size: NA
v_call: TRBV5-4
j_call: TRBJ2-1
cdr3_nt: TGTGCCAGCAGCTCGGGACTAGCGGGCCTTCGGACTAACAATGAGCAGTTCTTC
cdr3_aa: CASSSGLAGLRTNNEQFF

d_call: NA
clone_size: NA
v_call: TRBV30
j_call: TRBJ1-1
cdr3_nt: TGTGCCTACGAAAGGAACACTGAAGCTTTCTTT
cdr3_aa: CAYERNTEAFF

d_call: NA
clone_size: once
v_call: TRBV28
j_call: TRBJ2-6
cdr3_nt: TGTGCCAGCACCTCTGCAGGGATCTCTGGGGCCAACGTCCTGACTTTC
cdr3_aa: CASTSAGISGANVLTF

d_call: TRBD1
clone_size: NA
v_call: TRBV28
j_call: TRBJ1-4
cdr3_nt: TGTGCCAGCAGTAGACCGGGACAGGGGGCGGTTGAAAAACTGTTTTTT
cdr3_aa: CASSRPGQGAVEKLFF

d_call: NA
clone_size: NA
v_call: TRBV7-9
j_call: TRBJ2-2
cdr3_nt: TGTGCCAGCAGCCCAAGGGGTGGGCTAGCCAACACCGGGGAGCTGTTTTTT
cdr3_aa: CASSPRGGLANTGELFF

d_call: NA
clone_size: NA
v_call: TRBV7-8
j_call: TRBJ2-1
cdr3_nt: TGTGCCAGCAGCCCCTCCCGGGAAAATGAGCAGTTCTTC
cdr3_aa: CASSPSRENEQFF

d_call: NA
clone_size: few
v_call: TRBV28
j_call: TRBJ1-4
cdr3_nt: TGTGCCACTGGACAGACCATTAATGAAAAACTGTTTTTT
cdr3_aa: CATGQTINEKLFF

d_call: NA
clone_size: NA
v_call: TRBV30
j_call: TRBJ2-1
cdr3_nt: TGTGCCTGGACCCCGGCGTACAATGAGCAGTTCTTC
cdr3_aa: CAWTPAYNEQFF

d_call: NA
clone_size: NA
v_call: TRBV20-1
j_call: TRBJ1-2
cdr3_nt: TGCAGTGTTCTAAGATTATATGGCTACACCTTC
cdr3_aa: CSVLRLYGYTF

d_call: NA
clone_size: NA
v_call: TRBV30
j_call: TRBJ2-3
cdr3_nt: TGTGCCTGGAGTGTACGAGGGATTCGCACAGATACGCAGTATTTT
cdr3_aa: CAWSVRGIRTDTQYF

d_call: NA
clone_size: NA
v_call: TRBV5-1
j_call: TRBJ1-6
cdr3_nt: TGCGCCAGCAGCCCCCAGGATATAGGTTCACCCCTCCACTTT
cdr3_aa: CASSPQDIGSPLHF

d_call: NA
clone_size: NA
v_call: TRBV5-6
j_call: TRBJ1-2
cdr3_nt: TGTGCCAGCAGCTTGGTATTAACAAACAAAGAATATGGCTACACCTTC
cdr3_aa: CASSLVLTNKEYGYTF

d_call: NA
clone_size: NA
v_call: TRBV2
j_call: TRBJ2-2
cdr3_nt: TGTGCCAGCAGTGCGGACCGATCGATAACTGGGGAGCTGTTTTTT
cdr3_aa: CASSADRSITGELFF

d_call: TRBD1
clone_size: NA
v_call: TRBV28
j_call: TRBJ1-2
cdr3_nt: TGTGCCAGCAGTCCCGTGATGGGACAGGGTTATGGCTACACCTTC
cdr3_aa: CASSPVMGQGYGYTF

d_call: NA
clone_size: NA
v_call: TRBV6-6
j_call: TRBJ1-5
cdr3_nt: TGTGCCAGCAGTTACTCTCAGGGCCCCAATCAGCCCCAGCATTTT
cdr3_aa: CASSYSQGPNQPQHF

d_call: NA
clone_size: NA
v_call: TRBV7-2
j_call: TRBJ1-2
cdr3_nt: TGTGCCAGCAGCTTACCTCTCCCGGATAATTATGGCTACACCTTC
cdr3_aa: CASSLPLPDNYGYTF

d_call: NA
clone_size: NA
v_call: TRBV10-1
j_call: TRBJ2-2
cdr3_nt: TGCGCCAGCAGCCCAGGGACCGGGGAGCTGTTTTTT
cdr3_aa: CASSPGTGELFF

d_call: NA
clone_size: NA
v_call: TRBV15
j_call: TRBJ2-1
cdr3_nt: TGTGCCACCAGCAGAGATGTTCGGGCGGGCCGGTTAAGGTTCTTC
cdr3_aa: CATSRDVRAGRLRFF

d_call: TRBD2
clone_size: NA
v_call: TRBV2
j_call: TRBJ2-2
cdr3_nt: TGTGCCAGCAGGGGAGGGTCTAACCGAGGAGCCGGGGAGCTGTTTTTT
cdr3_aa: CASRGGSNRGAGELFF

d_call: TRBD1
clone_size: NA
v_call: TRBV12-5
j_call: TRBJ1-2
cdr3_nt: TGTGCTAGTGGTGTGGGCGACAGGGAAGGACATGGCTACACCTTC
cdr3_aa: CASGVGDREGHGYTF

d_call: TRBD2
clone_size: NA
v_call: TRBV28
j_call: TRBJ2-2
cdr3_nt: TGTGCCAGCAGTATTTGGCTAGCGGGAGCGGGGGAGCTGTTTTTT
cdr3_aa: CASSIWLAGAGELFF

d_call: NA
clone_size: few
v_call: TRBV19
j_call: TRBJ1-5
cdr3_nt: TGTGCCAGTTGTGACAGTACAAACAATCAGCCCCAGCATTTT
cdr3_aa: CASCDSTNNQPQHF

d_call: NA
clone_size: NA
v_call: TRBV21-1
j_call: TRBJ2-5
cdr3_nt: TGTGCCAGCAGCAAAACCTACGGGACAGCCCAAGAGACCCAGTACTTC
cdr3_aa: CASSKTYGTAQETQYF

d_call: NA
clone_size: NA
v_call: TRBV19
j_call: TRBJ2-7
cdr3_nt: TGTGCCAGTAGTATAGGGGCAGGGAGGAACTACGAGCAGTACTTC
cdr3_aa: CASSIGAGRNYEQYF

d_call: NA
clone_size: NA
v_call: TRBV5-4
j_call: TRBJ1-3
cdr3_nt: TGTGCCAGCAGCTTGGATGGGGTTACGAGCTCTGGAAACACCATATATTTT
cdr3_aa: CASSLDGVTSSGNTIYF

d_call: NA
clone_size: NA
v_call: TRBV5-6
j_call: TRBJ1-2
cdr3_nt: TGTGCCAGCAGCTTAGGGGCAGGGGACTTCGACTATGGCTACACCTTC
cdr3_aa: CASSLGAGDFDYGYTF

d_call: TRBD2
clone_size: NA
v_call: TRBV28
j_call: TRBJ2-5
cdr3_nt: TGTGCCAGCAGCCGGGGGACTAGCGGGAGTGTGGAGACCCAGTACTTC
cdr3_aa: CASSRGTSGSVETQYF

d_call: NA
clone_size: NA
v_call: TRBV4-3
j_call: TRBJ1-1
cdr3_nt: TGCGCCAGCAGCCCTCGGGGGACGGGCGAAGCTTTCTTT
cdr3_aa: CASSPRGTGEAFF

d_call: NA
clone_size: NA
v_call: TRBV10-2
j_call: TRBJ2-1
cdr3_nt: TGCGCCAGCAGTTTTGGGACCCCTGAGAATGAGCAGTTCTTC
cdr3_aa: CASSFGTPENEQFF

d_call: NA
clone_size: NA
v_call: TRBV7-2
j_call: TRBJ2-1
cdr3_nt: TGTGCCAGCACCCTAGACCGCTCAAGGGGGAATGAGCAGTTCTTC
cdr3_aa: CASTLDRSRGNEQFF

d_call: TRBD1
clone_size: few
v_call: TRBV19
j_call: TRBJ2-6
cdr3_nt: TGTGCCAGTAGTACCCGACAGGGATCGGGCTCTGGGGCCAACGTCCTGACTTTC
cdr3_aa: CASSTRQGSGSGANVLTF

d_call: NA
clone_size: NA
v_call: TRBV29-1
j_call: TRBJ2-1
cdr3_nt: TGCAGCGTTGTTGGGGCCTACAATGAGCAGTTCTTC
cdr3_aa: CSVVGAYNEQFF

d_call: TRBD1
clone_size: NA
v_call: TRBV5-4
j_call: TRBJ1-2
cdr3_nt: TGTGCCAGCAGATCCGGGACAGGGGAAGGCTACACCTTC
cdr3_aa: CASRSGTGEGYTF

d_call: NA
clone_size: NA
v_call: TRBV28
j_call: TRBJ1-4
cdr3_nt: TGTGCCAGCAGCCGACGGTCAACTAATGAAAAACTGTTTTTT
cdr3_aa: CASSRRSTNEKLFF

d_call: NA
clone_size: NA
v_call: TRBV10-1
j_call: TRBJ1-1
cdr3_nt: TGCGCCAGCAGTCCCCTGGGGGTTGTGGGTCCTGAAGCTTTCTTT
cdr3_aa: CASSPLGVVGPEAFF

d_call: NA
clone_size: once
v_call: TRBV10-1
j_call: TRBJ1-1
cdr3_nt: TGCGCCAGCAGGGTAGAAAGGAACACTGAAGCTTTCTTT
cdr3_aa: CASRVERNTEAFF

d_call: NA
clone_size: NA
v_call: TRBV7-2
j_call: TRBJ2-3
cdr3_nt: TGTGCCAGCAGCTTAGCGGCAGGGATAGATACGCAGTATTTT
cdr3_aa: CASSLAAGIDTQYF

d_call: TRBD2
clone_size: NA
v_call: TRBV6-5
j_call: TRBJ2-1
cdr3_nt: TGTGCCAGCAGTTACTCGATTAGCGGGAGGGCCTATGAGCAGTTCTTC
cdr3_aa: CASSYSISGRAYEQFF

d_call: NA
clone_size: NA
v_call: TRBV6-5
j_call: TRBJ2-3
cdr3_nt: TGTGCCACGCGAGGGGTAACCACAGATACGCAGTATTTT
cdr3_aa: CATRGVTTDTQYF

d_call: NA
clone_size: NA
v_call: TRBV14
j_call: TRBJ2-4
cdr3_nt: TGTGCCAGCAGCCAAGAAAGCGCGGGGCTAAACATTCAGTACTTC
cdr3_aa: CASSQESAGLNIQYF

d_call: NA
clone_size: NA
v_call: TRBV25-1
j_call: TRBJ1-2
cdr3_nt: TGTGCCAGCAGTGAGGGCTTAGCTAACTATGGCTACACCTTC
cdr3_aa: CASSEGLANYGYTF

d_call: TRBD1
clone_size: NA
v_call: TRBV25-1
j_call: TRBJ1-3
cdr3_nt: TGTGCCAGCACTGAGGCAGGGGGCGGAAACACCATATATTTT
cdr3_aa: CASTEAGGGNTIYF

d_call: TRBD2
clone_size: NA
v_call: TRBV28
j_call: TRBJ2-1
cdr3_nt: TGTGCCAGCAGTTCACTAGCGGGAGTTGGGAATGAGCAGTTCTTC
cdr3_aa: CASSSLAGVGNEQFF

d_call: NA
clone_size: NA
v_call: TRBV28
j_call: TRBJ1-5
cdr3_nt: TGTGCCAGCAGTTTGTTTGCAGGGGGCAATCAGCCCCAGCATTTT
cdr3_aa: CASSLFAGGNQPQHF

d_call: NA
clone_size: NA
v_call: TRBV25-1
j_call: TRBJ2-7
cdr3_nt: TGTGCCAGCAGTGTTGGTTCGCAGGGCTACGAGCAGTACTTC
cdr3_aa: CASSVGSQGYEQYF

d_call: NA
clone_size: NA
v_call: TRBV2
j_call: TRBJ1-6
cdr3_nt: TGTGCCAGCAGTGCCGAGGGTTACTATAATTCACCCCTCCACTTT
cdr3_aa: CASSAEGYYNSPLHF

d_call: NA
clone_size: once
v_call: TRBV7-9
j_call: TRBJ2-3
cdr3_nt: TGTGCCAGCAGCTTGATGGGCGGGGTTCAAGATACGCAGTATTTT
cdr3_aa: CASSLMGGVQDTQYF

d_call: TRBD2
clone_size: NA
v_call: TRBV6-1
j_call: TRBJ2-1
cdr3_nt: TGTGCCAGCAGTGAAGGGGGTAGCGGGAGCTCCTACAATGAGCAGTTCTTC
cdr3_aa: CASSEGGSGSSYNEQFF

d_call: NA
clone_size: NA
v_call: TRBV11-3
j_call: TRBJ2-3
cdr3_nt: TGTGCCAGAGCACCCACAGATACGCAGTATTTT
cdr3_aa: CARAPTDTQYF

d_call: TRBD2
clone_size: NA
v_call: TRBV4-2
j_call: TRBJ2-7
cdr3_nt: TGTGCCAGCAGCCGAGAGACTAGCGGCCCGGCGTGGCCCTACGAGCAGTACTTC
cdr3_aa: CASSRETSGPAWPYEQYF

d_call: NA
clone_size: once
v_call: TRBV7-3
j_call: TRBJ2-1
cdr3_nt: TGTGCCAGCAGCCCGGGATCGGCCCCCAATGAGCAGTTCTTC
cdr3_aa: CASSPGSAPNEQFF

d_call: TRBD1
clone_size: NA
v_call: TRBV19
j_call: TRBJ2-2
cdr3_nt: TGTGCCAGTAGTTCGGACGGTTTGACAGGGTTAGACACCGGGGAGCTGTTTTTT
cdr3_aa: CASSSDGLTGLDTGELFF

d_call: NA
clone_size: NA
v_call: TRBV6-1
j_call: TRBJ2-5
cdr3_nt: TGTGCCAGCAATCCGGGCAACCTGGGGGAGACCCAGTACTTC
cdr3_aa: CASNPGNLGETQYF

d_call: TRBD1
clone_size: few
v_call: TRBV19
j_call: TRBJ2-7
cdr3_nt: TGTGCCAGTAGTGTCACAGGGGAGACGACCTACGAGCAGTACTTC
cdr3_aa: CASSVTGETTYEQYF

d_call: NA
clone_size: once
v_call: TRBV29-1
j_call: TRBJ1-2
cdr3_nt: TGCAGCGTTGAAGTTAGTAGAGGTGATGGCTACACCTTC
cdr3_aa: CSVEVSRGDGYTF

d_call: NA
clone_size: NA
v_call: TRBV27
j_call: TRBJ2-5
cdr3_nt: TGTGCCAGCAGTTTTAGGGGCCCACAAGAGACCCAGTACTTC
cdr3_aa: CASSFRGPQETQYF

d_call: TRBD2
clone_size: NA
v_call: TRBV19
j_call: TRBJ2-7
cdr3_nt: TGTGCCAGTAGGAACTCCGGGACTAGCGGGGATTTATACGAGCAGTACTTC
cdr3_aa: CASRNSGTSGDLYEQYF

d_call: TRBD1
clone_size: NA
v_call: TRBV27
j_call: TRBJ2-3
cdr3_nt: TGTGCCAGCAGTCCTGACAGGGAAGCAGATACGCAGTATTTT
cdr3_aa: CASSPDREADTQYF